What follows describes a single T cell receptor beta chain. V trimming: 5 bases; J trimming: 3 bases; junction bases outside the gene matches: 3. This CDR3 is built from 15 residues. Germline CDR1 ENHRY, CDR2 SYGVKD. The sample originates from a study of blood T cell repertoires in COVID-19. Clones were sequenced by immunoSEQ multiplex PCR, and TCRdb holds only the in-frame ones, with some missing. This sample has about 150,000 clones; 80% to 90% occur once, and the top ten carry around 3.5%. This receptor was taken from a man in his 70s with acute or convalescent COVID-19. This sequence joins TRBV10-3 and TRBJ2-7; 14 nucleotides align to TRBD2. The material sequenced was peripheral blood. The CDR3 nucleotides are TGTGCCATCAGTAAAGGGACTAGCGGGAGCTACGAGCAGTACTTC. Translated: CAISKGTSGSYEQYF.